These 5 T cell receptor beta chains were all obtained from the same sample, sequenced in a study of technical replicates of blood from four donors. Using immunoSEQ multiplex PCR, the repertoire was profiled, and TCRdb retains in-frame clones only, with some absent. The sample shows around 80,000 clones, roughly 98% of them seen only once. The specimen sequenced was T cells isolated from PBMCs. These receptors were obtained from a human donor in good health.

This clone showed up just once. The genes are TRBV5-1 and TRBJ1-1, with D maybe TRBD1 (5 bases). The CDR3 has 14 amino acids. Germline V gene sequence: CDR1 SGHRS, CDR2 YFSETQ. V dropped 0 bases and J dropped 5 bases, with 11 bases sitting between them. This CDR3 is CASSLDPEGTEAFF. CDR3 DNA sequence: TGCGCCAGCAGCTTGGACCCGGAGGGGACTGAAGCTTTCTTT.

The genes are TRBV6-6 and TRBJ2-7; 7 bases match TRBD2. The V gene's germline CDR1 is MNHNY and CDR2 SVGAGI (reference sequence). The trim removed 5 bases at V and 5 bases at J, leaving 9 bases unmatched. The CDR3 covers 14 residues. In nucleotides, the CDR3 is TGTGCCAGCAGTCGACGGGGACTAATCAACGAGCAGTACTTC. As protein: CASSRRGLINEQYF.

The rearrangement joins TRBV7-9 to TRBJ1-1; TRBD1 is a possible D gene (5 bases). This CDR3 spans 14 amino acids. In germline, CDR1 is SEHNR, CDR2 FQNEAQ (reference sequence). Trimming took off 2 bases at V and 1 base at J, with 8 bases between the two ends. CDR3 DNA sequence: TGTGCCAGCAGCTTAACAGGACCGAACACTGAAGCTTTCTTT. Translated: CASSLTGPNTEAFF.

CDR3 DNA sequence: TGTGCCAGCAGTAGCAGGGGAAACACCATATATTTT. Its translation is CASSSRGNTIYF. The chain combines TRBV25-1 with TRBJ1-3; no reliable D call. The CDR3 covers 12 residues. The germline V gene has CDR1 MGHDK and CDR2 SYGVNS. V was clipped by 5 bases and J by 4 bases, with 6 bases between them.

The chain links TRBV5-4 to TRBJ1-1, with TRBD1 as a possible D gene (6 bases). Trimming left V 0 bases short and J 1 base short, with 13 bases between. In germline, CDR1 is SGHNT, CDR2 YYREEE (reference sequence). The CDR3 has 16 residues. The CDR3 sequence is CASSLDLRTENTEAFF. The CDR3 region has the DNA TGTGCCAGCAGCTTGGACCTTCGGACAGAGAACACTGAAGCTTTCTTT.